The sequence of this T cell receptor beta chain was determined in a study of T-cell memory formation after mild COVID-19. From the 5' RACE reads, TCRdb called clonotypes with MiXCR, one entry per CDR3 protein. The sample lists under 450,000 distinct CDR3 sequences, roughly 20% seen once, with roughly 23% in the top ten. Germline lookup yields CDR1 MGHRA and CDR2 YSYEKL. After removal of 4 bases from V and 4 bases from J, the junction contained 6 bases not matched to a gene. The CDR3 has 16 amino acids. The chain uses TRBV4-1 and TRBJ2-1; 11 positions agree with TRBD2. Input material: PBMCs or a T cell subset sorted from them (not recorded which). The sequence was obtained from a man younger than 35 who had mild COVID-19 (a few samples of this study predate the infection). Cell type and time point are not known. CDR3 DNA: TGCGCCAGCAGCCCGCGGACTAGCGGGCGATACAATGAGCAGTTCTTC. Translated, it gives CASSPRTSGRYNEQFF.